One sample yielded the 26 T cell receptor beta chains listed below, sequenced in a study of blood T cell repertoires in COVID-19. The repertoire was sequenced with immunoSEQ multiplex PCR; TCRdb's copy has only in-frame clones and lacks some. The data show a few hundred thousand clones, 84% seen once. Sample: PBMCs or T cells enriched from blood (not recorded which). These receptors originate from a woman aged 40 to 50 who had recovered from COVID-19.

The V call is TRBV19, the J call TRBJ2-7, with unresolved D. V was pared by 4 bases and J by 2 bases, with 18 bases between. Germline CDR1 LNHDA, CDR2 SQIVND (reference sequence). The CDR3 loop spans 16 amino acids. The CDR3: CASSTGVRNHPYEQYF. For the CDR3, the DNA is TGTGCCAGTAGTACAGGCGTCCGCAATCACCCCTACGAGCAGTACTTC.

This clone was detected ten times or more. This rearrangement joins TRBV6-1 to TRBJ1-5; D unclear. V shed 3 bases and J shed 7 bases, with 13 bases lying between them. The CDR3 has 14 residues. In germline, CDR1 is MNHNS, CDR2 SASEGT. The CDR3 DNA reads as TGTGCCAGCAGTGAGACGACAACCCTCCAGCCCCAGCATTTT. As protein: CASSETTTLQPQHF.

A few counts support this clone. The chain employs TRBV28 and TRBJ2-7; TRBD2 matches 8 bases. Germline lookup yields CDR1 MDHEN and CDR2 SYDVKM. The V gene end was trimmed by 5 bases and the J gene end by 3 bases; junction bases not matched to a gene: 9. CDR3 size: 15 residues. The CDR3 loop reads CASSPLSGEFYEQYF. In DNA form, the CDR3 reads TGTGCCAGCAGTCCTCTTAGCGGGGAGTTCTACGAGCAGTACTTC.

J is TRBJ1-3 and V is TRBV6-1; 9 bases are shared with TRBD1. J was trimmed by 0 bases and V by 4 bases; bases with no gene match: 13. The CDR3 loop spans 19 amino acids. Germline loops: CDR1 MNHNS, CDR2 SASEGT. CDR3 nucleotide sequence: TGTGCCAGCAGTGGGAGGACGGGACAGGGTTCCCTCTCTGGAAACACCATATATTTT. It yields the protein CASSGRTGQGSLSGNTIYF.

V usage is TRBV9 and J usage is TRBJ2-1; D may be TRBD2 (6 bases). V was cut by 2 bases and J by 2 bases, with 11 bases left in between. The CDR3 runs to 15 residues. In germline, CDR1 is SGDLS, CDR2 YYNGEE. DNA of the CDR3: TGTGCCAGCAGCGTCGGGGGACTTACCTACAATGAGCAGTTCTTC. Translated: CASSVGGLTYNEQFF. Full variable domain (remainder filled in from reference TRBV9 and TRBJ2-1): DSGVTQTPKHLITATGQRVTLRCSPRSGDLSVYWYQQSLDQGLQFLIQYYNGEERAKGNILERFSAQQFPDLHSELNLSSLELGDSALYFCASSVGGLTYNEQFFGPGTRLTVL.

The chain joins TRBV4-3 to TRBJ2-2; a possible D gene is TRBD2 (6 bases). Germline V lookup: CDR1 LGHNA, CDR2 YSLEER. V gave up 0 bases and J gave up 7 bases, with 15 bases separating them. There are 16 residues in the CDR3. As DNA, the CDR3 is TGCGCCAGCAGCCAAGAAAAAACGGGAGCGGGCGGGGAGCTGTTTTTT. Its translation is CASSQEKTGAGGELFF.

The chain combines TRBV29-1 with TRBJ2-5, with a weak D call TRBD1 (6 bases). The germline gives CDR1 SQVTM, CDR2 ANQGSEA. V was pared by 0 bases and J by 1 base, with 15 bases between. The CDR3 is made up of 16 amino acids. CDR3 sequence reads: CSVEDPTGRGQETQYF. The CDR3 DNA reads as TGCAGCGTTGAAGATCCAACAGGGAGAGGCCAAGAGACCCAGTACTTC.

The chain uses TRBV24-1 and TRBJ2-2; D is undetermined. Germline CDR1 reads KGHDR; CDR2 reads SFDVKD. The CDR3 has 15 amino acids. V shed 1 base and J shed 3 bases, with 8 bases lying between them. The CDR3 protein is CATSDFAVDTGELFF. CDR3 DNA sequence: TGTGCCACCAGTGATTTCGCGGTAGACACCGGGGAGCTGTTTTTT.

In its sample, this clone was seen a few times. The chain employs TRBV3-1 (or the pseudogene TRBV3-2) and TRBJ2-4; maybe TRBD1 (6 bases). The CDR3 totals 13 residues. V gave up 1 base and J gave up 5 bases, with 6 bases separating them. Germline lookup yields CDR1 LGHDT and CDR2 YNNKEL (reference sequence). The CDR3 bases are TGTGCCAGCAGCCAAGGGACAGAAAACATTCAGTACTTC. Amino acids: CASSQGTENIQYF.

V gene TRBV11-2 combines with J gene TRBJ1-2; 7 bases are a match to TRBD1. Germline V gene sequence: CDR1 SGHAT, CDR2 FQNNGV. The CDR3 contains 13 residues. The junction had 1 base not matched to a gene; V was cut back by 3 bases and J by 3 bases. The CDR3 bases are TGTGCCAGCAGCTTCGACAGGGACTATGGCTACACCTTC. Translating gives CASSFDRDYGYTF.

The chain recombines TRBV7-2 with TRBJ2-7; 8 nucleotides match TRBD1. The V gene's germline CDR1 is SGHTA and CDR2 FQGNSA. The CDR3 totals 15 residues. The V and J ends lost 0 bases and 4 bases, in that order; junction bases with no gene match: 5. DNA for the CDR3: TGTGCCAGCAGCTTAGCGACAGGGGAGACTTACGAGCAGTACTTC. It translates to CASSLATGETYEQYF.

This chain uses TRBV19 with TRBJ1-5; D possibly corresponds to TRBD1 (6 bases). CDR3 length equals 16 residues. V was shortened by 4 bases and J by 3 bases, with 16 bases between the two germline ends. Germline V gene sequence: CDR1 LNHDA, CDR2 SQIVND (reference sequence). The CDR3 is CASSNPGTHVNQPQHF. CDR3 in DNA: TGTGCCAGTAGTAATCCCGGGACACACGTCAATCAGCCCCAGCATTTT.

The J gene is TRBJ2-7, the V gene TRBV7-8, with TRBD1 matching 7 bases. V gave up 5 bases and J gave up 9 bases; unmatched junction bases: 7. The CDR3 is 12 amino acids. CDR1 and CDR2 (germline): SGHVS, FQNEAQ. CDR3 nucleotides: TGTGCCAGCAGCACGGGGACAGTCGCGCAGTACGTC. Its translation is CASSTGTVAQYV.

V gene TRBV13 combines with J gene TRBJ2-1; 14 bases fit TRBD2. Looked up from germline, CDR1 is PRHDT and CDR2 is FYEKMQ (reference sequence). Trimming removed 4 bases from V and 9 bases from J; junction bases left unmatched: 11. The CDR3 length is 17 residues. In DNA, the CDR3 is TGTGCCAGCAGCTCTCACCGACTAGCGGGAGGGAAAGGTGAGCAGTTCTTC. Translated, it gives CASSSHRLAGGKGEQFF.

The chain uses TRBV6-2 or TRBV6-3 and TRBJ2-2; 8 bases are shared with TRBD2. Germline CDR1 MNHEY, CDR2 SVGEGT. V lost 5 bases and J lost 5; bases outside the gene matches: 7. This CDR3 region has 15 residues. Here the CDR3 DNA reads TGTGCCAGCAGTCCCGTTAGCGGGATTACCGGGGAGCTGTTTTTT. Its protein product is CASSPVSGITGELFF.

The rearrangement links TRBV5-4 to TRBJ1-6; the match to TRBD1 covers 7 bases. Germline loops: CDR1 SGHNT, CDR2 YYREEE (reference sequence). The V gene end was trimmed by 3 bases and the J gene end by 6 bases; junction bases not matched to a gene: 6. This CDR3 has 15 amino acids. The CDR3 DNA sequence: TGTGCCAGCAGCTCAGGGACAGAACTTAATTCACCCCTCCACTTT. Residues: CASSSGTELNSPLHF.

The chain is built from TRBV16 and TRBJ2-4; TRBD2 aligns across 8 bases. CDR3 length: 17 amino acids. V shed 0 bases, J shed 1 base, and the junction held 5 bases outside the gene matches. The germline V gene encodes CDR1 KGHSY and CDR2 FQNENV. This CDR3 is CASSQSAGAQAKNIQYF. CDR3 in DNA: TGTGCCAGCAGCCAATCAGCGGGGGCGCAGGCCAAAAACATTCAGTACTTC. Full variable domain (missing parts from reference TRBV16 and TRBJ2-4): GEEVAQTPKHLVRGEGQKAKLYCAPIKGHSYVFWYQQVLKNEFKFLISFQNENVFDETGMPKERFSAKCLPNSPCSLEIQATKLEDSAVYFCASSQSAGAQAKNIQYFGAGTRLSVL.

The chain couples TRBV7-2 to TRBJ2-7; D may be TRBD2 (5 bases). The germline CDR1 and CDR2 sequences are SGHTA and FQGNSA. The CDR3 has 13 amino acids. V lost 3 bases, J lost 7 bases, and 13 bases lay in between. In DNA form, the CDR3 reads TGTGCCAGCAGCTTGAGCCTAGCAGGAGAGCAGTACTTC. Residues: CASSLSLAGEQYF.

J is TRBJ2-2 and V is TRBV28; TRBD2 matches 12 bases. With 4 bases clipped from V and 4 bases from J, the junction kept 4 bases outside the gene matches. CDR1 and CDR2 from the germline V gene are MDHEN and SYDVKM. The CDR3 is 16 residues long. CDR3 region: CASSSTSGRVTGELFF. CDR3 DNA sequence: TGTGCCAGCAGTTCGACTAGCGGGAGAGTCACCGGGGAGCTGTTTTTT. Based on the CDR3 plus reference TRBV28 and TRBJ2-2, the full variable domain is DVKVTQSSRYLVKRTGEKVFLECVQDMDHENMFWYRQDPGLGLRLIYFSYDVKMKEKGDIPEGYSVSREKKERFSLILESASTNQTSMYLCASSSTSGRVTGELFFGEGSRLTVL.

V and J are TRBV7-2 and TRBJ1-2; the D is unclear. Germline values: CDR1 SGHTA, CDR2 FQGNSA. CDR3 length equals 15 residues. The V end lost 0 bases, the J end lost 7 bases, and 15 bases lay between the germline ends. The CDR3 is CASSLATPPLGGYTF. The CDR3 region has the DNA TGTGCCAGCAGCTTAGCGACACCACCATTGGGTGGCTACACCTTC.

The J gene is TRBJ2-2, the V gene TRBV27; no clear D. Germline-derived CDR1 and CDR2 are MNHEY and SMNVEV (reference sequence). The CDR3 has 12 residues. V was cut by 5 bases and J by 3 bases, with 4 bases left in between. CDR3 nucleotide sequence: TGTGCCAGCAGTCCCTACACCGGGGAGCTGTTTTTT. Encoded protein: CASSPYTGELFF.

The chain couples TRBV5-8 to TRBJ2-5, with TRBD2 matching over 13 bases. The V gene's germline CDR1 is SGHTS and CDR2 YDEGEE. The CDR3 is made up of 19 amino acids. Trimming at V came to 5 bases and at J to 7 bases, leaving 20 bases not matched to a gene. The CDR3 DNA reads TGTGCCAGCAGTCTCCTCAAGACTAGCGGGGGGTTTTTAAGTGTGACCCAGTACTTC. It translates to CASSLLKTSGGFLSVTQYF. Filled out from reference TRBV5-8 and TRBJ2-5, the complete variable domain reads EAGVTQSPTHLIKTRGQQATLRCSPISGHTSVYWYQQALGLGLQFLLWYDEGEERNRGNFPPRFSGRQFPNYSSELNVNALELEDSALYLCASSLLKTSGGFLSVTQYFGPGTRLLVL.

This clone has ten or more counts. V usage is TRBV29-1 and J usage is TRBJ2-1; TRBD2 agrees at 11 bases. This CDR3 region has 15 residues. Germline CDR1 and CDR2: SQVTM and ANQGSEA. V trimming: 6 bases; J trimming: 5 bases; junction bases outside the gene matches: 9. The DNA for the CDR3 is TGCAGCGTCAGTAGCGGGAGGGCCTCGAACAATGAGCAGTTCTTC. This encodes CSVSSGRASNNEQFF.

The chain links TRBV5-6 to TRBJ1-2; 9 bases are a match to TRBD1. The length of the CDR3 is 12 residues. The germline V gene encodes CDR1 SGHDT and CDR2 YYEEEE. Germline trimming cut 6 bases from V and 7 bases from J; bases unmatched to any gene: 4. DNA of the CDR3: TGTGCCAGCAACACAGGGGGCTCTGGCTACACCTTC. This encodes CASNTGGSGYTF.

This clone came up once. This chain links TRBV4-1 with TRBJ1-6; 7 bases fit TRBD1. This CDR3 is built from 15 residues. Germline trimming cut 1 base from V and 9 bases from J; bases unmatched to any gene: 6. Germline V CDR1 and CDR2: MGHRA, YSYEKL. The CDR3 here is CASSQGGTVRSPLHF. CDR3 nucleotides: TGCGCCAGCAGCCAAGGGGGGACAGTCCGTTCACCCCTCCACTTT.

The rearrangement uses TRBV5-6 and TRBJ1-3; D is unresolved. Trimming pared 0 bases from V and 0 bases from J, leaving 16 bases between. The CDR3 runs to 18 residues. The germline CDR1 and CDR2 sequences are SGHDT and YYEEEE. The CDR3 nucleotides read TGTGCCAGCAGCTTGGAACTCTGGGCTCAGAGCTCTGGAAACACCATATATTTT. Amino acid sequence: CASSLELWAQSSGNTIYF. Together with reference TRBV5-6 and TRBJ1-3, the CDR3 gives the full variable domain: DAGVTQSPTHLIKTRGQQVTLRCSPKSGHDTVSWYQQALGQGPQFIFQYYEEEERQRGNFPDRFSGHQFPNYSSELNVNALLLGDSALYLCASSLELWAQSSGNTIYFGEGSWLTVV.